This T cell receptor beta chain was sequenced during a study of shared clonotypes between healthy human individuals. This clone showed up just once. Measured with immunoSEQ multiplex PCR; TCRdb has only the in-frame clones, and not every one. Here the sample spans about 750,000 clones, around 92% being singletons. Naive-designated CD8 cells lacked CD45RO, were positively enriched for CCR7, and omitted terminally differentiated effector memory CD45RA+ cells. Trimming removed 3 bases at V and 6 bases at J, with 22 bases between. The CDR3 consists of 17 residues. Looked up from germline, CDR1 is SGHRS and CDR2 is YFSETQ.

The TCR originated in a man aged 25 to 40 in good health. Input material: naive CD8+ T cells sorted from blood. This chain joins TRBV5-1 and TRBJ2-1; perhaps TRBD2 as D (5 bases). The CDR3 loop reads CASSSPLDLAPSNEQFF. CDR3 DNA sequence: TGCGCCAGCAGCTCCCCTCTGGACCTAGCTCCTAGCAATGAGCAGTTCTTC.